The entry below gives a single T cell receptor (beta chain) sequence along with its context. Its binding antigen is unknown. No base qualities exist here, and no much larger clone lies one base off it. These data belong to a study of T cell responses to AZD1222 COVID-19 vaccine (dated by TCRdb to the early 2020s). Notes on the research overall: AZD1222 recipients whose second dose came at about 4 weeks and those whose second dose came at about 12 weeks were combined into one group, since spike-specific TCR depth and breadth did not differ between the two schedules. Enrollment into the trials was organized by age into subgroups of 18-55, 56-69 and 70-plus years, and those subgroups contained about 150, 27 and 61 TCR-sequenced participants, respectively. TCR sequencing covered more than 230 trial participants: 207 given two doses of AZD1222 and 26 given two doses of MenACWY control vaccine. What the authors observed across the whole study: Because no day 14 peak-response samples were available, repertoires were characterized only after the peak T cell response. Most participants were white British and females outnumbered males, and the authors suggested that clonal diversity may have been underestimated. Conclusions about previously exposed vaccinees are limited because only a handful of AZD1222 recipients were SARS-CoV-2 seropositive at baseline. After two AZD1222 doses, both the breadth and the depth of spike-specific TCRs were significantly higher than at day 0 and than in MenACWY recipients. Epitopes outside the regions mutated in the B.1.351 and B.1.1.7 variants were reportedly recognized by nearly half of the unique spike-specific TCRs. The 56-69-year group was small, and its depth increase did not reach significance, likely because of low power. CD4 TCRs associated with the vaccine covered the entire spike protein, and the dominant responses were in regions 160-218 and 743-854.

Relative to germline, V is 5 bases shorter and J is 0 bases shorter, with 14 bases between their ends. Inclusive of the bounding cysteine and phenylalanine, the CDR3 is 16 residues long. The only DNA kept is the CDR3, 48 bases in frame from the first base. In the germline V gene (reference sequence), CDR1 corresponds to SEHNR and CDR2 to FQNEAQ. In light of the paper, this sample's time point label describes: baseline before first vaccination. The vaccinee samples were drawn from two UK trials, COV001 and COV002, one of which was a single-blind randomized controlled phase 2/3 trial testing AZD1222 (ChAdOx1 nCoV-19) in healthy adults. For TCRbeta chain sequencing, PBMC samples were collected from trial participants at day 0 and at day 28 after the second dose. The CDR3 regions of human TCRbeta chains were subjected to immunosequencing. Per the authors' processing: Repertoire TCRs were matched against a reference library of SARS-CoV-2-specific TCRs generated with the MIRA antigen-specificity platform. Breadth meant the fraction of unique TCRs that were SARS-CoV-2-associated, whereas depth meant the fraction of total T cells that were SARS-CoV-2-associated. Using the MIRA data, each spike-specific TCR was mapped to the spike region that the TCR reacts to and placed in a CD4 or CD8 class. Log10-transformed breadth and depth values were compared by one-way ANOVA with Sidak's multiple comparisons tests. The clones in this table, taken by TCRdb from immuneACCESS, are in-frame only. Not every clone is retained; where verified, under half of the shortfall comes from an unresolved V gene, and the cause of the rest is unknown. The DNA was the basis for D and trimming; V, J and clone size are from that table. This sample is represented by 90,000 to 120,000 clones; 70% to 90% of them were singletons. The ten largest clonotypes hold approximately 7% of the sample.

Sequenced here: peripheral blood, sampled on day 0 of AZD1222 vaccination. The chain is encoded by TRBV7-9 joined to TRBJ2-4; possibly the D gene is TRBD1, per 6 matching bases. This receptor was identified in an adult in good health. The bases are TGTGCCAGCAGCCTCAACCTGGACAGAGCCAAAAACATTCAGTACTTC. Its product reads: CASSLNLDRAKNIQYF. Beyond the CDR3, the reference TRBV7-9 and TRBJ2-4 genes provide the residues; the full variable domain reads: DTGVSQNPRHKITKRGQNVTFRCDPISEHNRLYWYRQTLGQGPEFLTYFQNEAQLEKSRLLSDRFSAERPKGSFSTLEIQRTEQGDSAMYLCASSLNLDRAKNIQYFGAGTRLSVL.